This T cell receptor beta chain came from a study of blood T cell repertoires in COVID-19. Across the study: Italy, Spain and the United States were the sources of the convalescent and acute COVID-19 samples.

The table came from immunoSEQ multiplex PCR; TCRdb's copy has only in-frame clones and leaves some out. Of fewer than 350,000 clones in the sample, roughly nine tenths were seen once. From germline, CDR1 is MNHEY and CDR2 SVGAGI. This CDR3 has 14 residues. The junction had 9 bases not matched to a gene; V was cut back by 6 bases and J by 8 bases. The gene calls are TRBV6-5 and TRBJ1-4, with 7 bases aligning to TRBD1. This clonotype originated in a young woman with COVID-19, enrolled during active disease. The sequenced sample was peripheral blood. The CDR3 region is CASSLDRAREKLFF. In DNA form, the CDR3 reads TGTGCCAGCAGCCTAGACAGGGCTCGAGAAAAACTGTTTTTT.